This T cell receptor beta chain originates from a study of patients and donors after allogeneic stem cell transplantation. From the RT-PCR reads, TCRdb called clonotypes with MiXCR, one entry per CDR3 protein. The sample records around 160,000 distinct CDR3 sequences, around 30% being singletons. In germline, CDR1 is MDHEN, CDR2 SYDVKM. V lost 7 bases, J lost 3 bases, and 10 bases stayed unmatched. CDR3 length: 15 residues. This rearrangement joins TRBV28 to TRBJ2-7, with 9 bases that match TRBD1. Sequences were obtained from blood, either unsorted or a sorted T cell fraction (not recorded which). This receptor was obtained from a human donor who was either an allogeneic HSCT recipient or a stem cell or donor lymphocyte infusion donor (not recorded which). It is not recorded whose cells these are; they may come from a transplant donor. The CDR3 region has the DNA TGTGCCAGCACCCCTCAGGGGACAGGGTACTACGAGCAGTACTTC. Its protein is CASTPQGTGYYEQYF.